This T cell receptor beta chain was found in a study of cytomegalovirus exposure and HLA in healthy donors. Study-wide points: The listing of 150 or so TCR beta chains classed them as cytomegalovirus-associated. The later analysis indicated that the majority of CMV-associated TCR beta chains appeared HLA-restricted.

This clone was seen just once. Its antigen is unidentified. The CDR3 is 17 amino acids. J gave up 5 bases and V 4 bases, and 14 bases lay outside the gene matches. The PCR used 60 Vbeta and 13 Jbeta primers. Measured with immunoSEQ multiplex PCR; TCRdb has only the in-frame clones, and not every one. The sample has around 130,000 clones; 80% are singletons. This receptor was obtained from a man younger than 45 in good health and CMV-seronegative. This rearrangement joins TRBV23-1 to TRBJ1-1; TRBD1 matches at 9 bases. TRBV23-1 is flagged as an ORF with uncertain function. The sample comprised PBMCs. CDR3 nucleotides: TGCGCCAGCAGTCCCCGCTTACAGGGGGCGAAGGGAACTGAAGCTTTCTTT. Protein product: CASSPRLQGAKGTEAFF.